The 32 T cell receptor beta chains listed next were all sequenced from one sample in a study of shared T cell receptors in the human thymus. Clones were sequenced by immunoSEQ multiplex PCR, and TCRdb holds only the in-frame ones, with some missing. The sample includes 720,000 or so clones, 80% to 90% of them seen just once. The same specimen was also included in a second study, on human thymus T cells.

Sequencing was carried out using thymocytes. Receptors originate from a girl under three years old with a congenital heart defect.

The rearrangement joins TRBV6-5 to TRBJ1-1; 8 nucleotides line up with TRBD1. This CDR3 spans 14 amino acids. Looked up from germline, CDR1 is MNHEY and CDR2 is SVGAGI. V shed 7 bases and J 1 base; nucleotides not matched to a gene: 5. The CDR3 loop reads CASTTGGENTEAFF. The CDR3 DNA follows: TGTGCCAGCACCACAGGGGGGGAGAACACTGAAGCTTTCTTT.

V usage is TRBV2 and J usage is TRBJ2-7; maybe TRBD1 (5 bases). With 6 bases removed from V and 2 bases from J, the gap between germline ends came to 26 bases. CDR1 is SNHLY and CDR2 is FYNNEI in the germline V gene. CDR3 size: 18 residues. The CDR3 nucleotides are TGTGCCAGCAGCGGACATACGACATTAAGGGTGCAGACCTACGAGCAGTACTTC. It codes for CASSGHTTLRVQTYEQYF.

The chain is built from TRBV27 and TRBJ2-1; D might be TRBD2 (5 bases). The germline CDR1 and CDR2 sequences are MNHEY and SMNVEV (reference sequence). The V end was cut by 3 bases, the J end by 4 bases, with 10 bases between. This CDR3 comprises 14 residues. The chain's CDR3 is CASSFLARYNEQFF. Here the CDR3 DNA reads TGTGCCAGCAGTTTTCTAGCCAGATACAATGAGCAGTTCTTC.

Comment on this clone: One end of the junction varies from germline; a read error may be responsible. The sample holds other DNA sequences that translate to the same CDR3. CDR3 DNA sequence: TGCGCCAGCAGCCCCGTTGGCAGCCGTGGGCAGCTTTGTAATTCCCCCCTCCACTTT. It specifies CASSPVGSRGQLCNSPLHF. The genes are TRBV4-1 and TRBJ1-6; no clear D gene. CDR1 and CDR2 from the germline V gene are MGHRA and YSYEKL. The CDR3 totals 19 residues.

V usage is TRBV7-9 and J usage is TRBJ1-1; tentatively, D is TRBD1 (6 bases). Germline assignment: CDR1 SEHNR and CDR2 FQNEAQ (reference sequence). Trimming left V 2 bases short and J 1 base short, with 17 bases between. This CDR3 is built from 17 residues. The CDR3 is CASSLYPRGRGNTEAFF. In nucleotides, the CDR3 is TGTGCCAGCAGCTTATATCCCAGGGGTCGGGGGAACACTGAAGCTTTCTTT. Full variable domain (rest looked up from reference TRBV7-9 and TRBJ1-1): DTGVSQNPRHKITKRGQNVTFRCDPISEHNRLYWYRQTLGQGPEFLTYFQNEAQLEKSRLLSDRFSAERPKGSFSTLEIQRTEQGDSAMYLCASSLYPRGRGNTEAFFGQGTRLTVV.

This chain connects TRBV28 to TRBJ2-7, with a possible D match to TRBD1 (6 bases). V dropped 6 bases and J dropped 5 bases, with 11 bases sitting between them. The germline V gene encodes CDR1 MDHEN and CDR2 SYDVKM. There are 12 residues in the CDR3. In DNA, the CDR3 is TGTGCCAGCAGCCACCGGGACAACGAGCAGTACTTC. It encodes CASSHRDNEQYF.

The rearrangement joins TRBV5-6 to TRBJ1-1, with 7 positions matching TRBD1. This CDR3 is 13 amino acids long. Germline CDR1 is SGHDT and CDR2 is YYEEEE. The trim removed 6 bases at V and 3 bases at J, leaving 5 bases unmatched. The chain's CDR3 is CASTGTGDTEAFF. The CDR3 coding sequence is TGTGCCAGCACCGGAACAGGGGACACTGAAGCTTTCTTT.

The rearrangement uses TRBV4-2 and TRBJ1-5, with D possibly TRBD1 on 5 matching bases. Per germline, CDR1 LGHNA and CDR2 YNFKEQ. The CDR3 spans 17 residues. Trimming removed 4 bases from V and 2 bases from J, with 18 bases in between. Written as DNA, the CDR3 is TGTGCCAGCAGCCCGACGGCAGGGAATGGCGGCAATCAGCCCCAGCATTTT. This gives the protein CASSPTAGNGGNQPQHF.

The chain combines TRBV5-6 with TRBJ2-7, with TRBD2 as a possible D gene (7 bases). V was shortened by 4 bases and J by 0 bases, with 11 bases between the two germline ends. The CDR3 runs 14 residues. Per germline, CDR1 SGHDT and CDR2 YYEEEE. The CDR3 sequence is CASSPRGLSYEQYF. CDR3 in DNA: TGTGCCAGCAGCCCGCGGGGGCTCTCCTACGAGCAGTACTTC.

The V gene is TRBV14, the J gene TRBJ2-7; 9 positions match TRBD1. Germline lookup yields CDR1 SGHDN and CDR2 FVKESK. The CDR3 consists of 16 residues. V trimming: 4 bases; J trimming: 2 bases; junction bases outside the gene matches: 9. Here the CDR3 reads CASSRPQTGGTYEQYF. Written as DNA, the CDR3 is TGTGCCAGCAGCCGACCGCAGACAGGGGGGACCTACGAGCAGTACTTC.

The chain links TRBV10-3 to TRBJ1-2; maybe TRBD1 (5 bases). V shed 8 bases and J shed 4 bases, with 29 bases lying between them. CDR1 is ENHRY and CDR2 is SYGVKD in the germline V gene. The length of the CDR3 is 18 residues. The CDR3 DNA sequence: TGTGCCATCCGACTGCAGGGCCATCGGGCATATAGTGGCTATGGCTACACCTTC. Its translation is CAIRLQGHRAYSGYGYTF.

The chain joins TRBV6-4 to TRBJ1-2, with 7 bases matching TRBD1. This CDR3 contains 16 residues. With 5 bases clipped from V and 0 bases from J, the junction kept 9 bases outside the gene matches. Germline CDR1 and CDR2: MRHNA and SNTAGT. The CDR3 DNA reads TGTGCCAGCAGTAACAGGACAGGCTCTTCTAACTATGGCTACACCTTC. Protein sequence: CASSNRTGSSNYGYTF.

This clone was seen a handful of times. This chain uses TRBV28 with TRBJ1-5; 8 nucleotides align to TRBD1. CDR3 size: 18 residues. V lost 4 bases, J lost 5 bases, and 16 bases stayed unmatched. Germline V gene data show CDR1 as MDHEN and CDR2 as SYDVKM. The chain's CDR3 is CASSWRTGNVCFDQPQHF. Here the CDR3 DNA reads TGTGCCAGCAGTTGGAGGACAGGGAACGTGTGTTTCGATCAGCCCCAGCATTTT.

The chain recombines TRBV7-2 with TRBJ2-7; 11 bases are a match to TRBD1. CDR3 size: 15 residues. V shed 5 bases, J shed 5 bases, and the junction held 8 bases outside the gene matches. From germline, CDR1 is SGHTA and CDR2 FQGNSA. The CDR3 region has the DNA TGTGCCAGCAGCCCAGGGACAGGGGGGCCTAACGAGCAGTACTTC. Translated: CASSPGTGGPNEQYF. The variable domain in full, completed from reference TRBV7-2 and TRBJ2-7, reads GAGVSQSPSNKVTEKGKDVELRCDPISGHTALYWYRQSLGQGLEFLIYFQGNSAPDKSGLPSDRFSAERTGGSVSTLTIQRTQQEDSAVYLCASSPGTGGPNEQYFGPGTRLTVT.

CDR3 amino acids: CASSYQGDNEQFF. CDR3 sequence (DNA): TGTGCCAGCAGTTACCAAGGGGACAATGAGCAGTTCTTC. The chain combines TRBV6-5 with TRBJ2-1; the D gene is possibly TRBD1 (5 bases). The CDR3 has 13 residues. The V gene's germline CDR1 is MNHEY and CDR2 SVGAGI. Trimming removed 2 bases from V and 5 bases from J, with 7 bases in between.

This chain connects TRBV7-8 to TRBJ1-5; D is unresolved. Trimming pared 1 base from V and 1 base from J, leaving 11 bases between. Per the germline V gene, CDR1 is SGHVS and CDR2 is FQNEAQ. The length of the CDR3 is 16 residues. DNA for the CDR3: TGTGCCAGCAGCTTAGGGGCGAGGGAGAGCAATCAGCCCCAGCATTTT. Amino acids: CASSLGARESNQPQHF.

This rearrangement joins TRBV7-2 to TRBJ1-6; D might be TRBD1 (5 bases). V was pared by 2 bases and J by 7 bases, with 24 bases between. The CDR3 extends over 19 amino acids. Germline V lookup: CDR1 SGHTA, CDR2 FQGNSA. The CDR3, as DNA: TGTGCCAGCAGCTTATTCTGTTCATGGGGCAGGGAACGAAATTCACCCCTCCACTTT. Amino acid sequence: CASSLFCSWGRERNSPLHF.

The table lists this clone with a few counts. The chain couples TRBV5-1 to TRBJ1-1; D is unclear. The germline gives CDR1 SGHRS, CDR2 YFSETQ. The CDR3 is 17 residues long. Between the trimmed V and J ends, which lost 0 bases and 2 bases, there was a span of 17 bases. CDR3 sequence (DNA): TGCGCCAGCAGCTTGGGAGATAAAACAGAGGGAAACACTGAAGCTTTCTTT. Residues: CASSLGDKTEGNTEAFF.

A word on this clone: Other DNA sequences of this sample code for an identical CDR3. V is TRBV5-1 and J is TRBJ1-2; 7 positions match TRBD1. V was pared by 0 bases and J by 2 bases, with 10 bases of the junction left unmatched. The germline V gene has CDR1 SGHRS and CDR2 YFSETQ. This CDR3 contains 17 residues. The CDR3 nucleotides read TGCGCCAGCAGCTTGGGTGCGGGCGGACAGGTGAACTATGGCTACACCTTC. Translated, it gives CASSLGAGGQVNYGYTF.

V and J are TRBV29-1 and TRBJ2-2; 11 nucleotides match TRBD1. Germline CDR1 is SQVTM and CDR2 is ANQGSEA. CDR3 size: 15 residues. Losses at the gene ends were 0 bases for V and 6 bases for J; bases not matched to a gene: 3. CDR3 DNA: TGCAGCGTTGAAGATTGGGGACAGGGGGCCGGGGAGCTGTTTTTT. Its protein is CSVEDWGQGAGELFF.

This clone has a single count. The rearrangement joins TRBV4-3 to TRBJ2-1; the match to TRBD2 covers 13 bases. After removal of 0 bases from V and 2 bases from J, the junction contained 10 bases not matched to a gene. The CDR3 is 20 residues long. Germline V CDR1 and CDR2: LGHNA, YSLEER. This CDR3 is CASSQDGTSGVGFPYNEQFF. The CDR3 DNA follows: TGCGCCAGCAGCCAAGACGGGACTAGCGGGGTCGGGTTCCCCTACAATGAGCAGTTCTTC.

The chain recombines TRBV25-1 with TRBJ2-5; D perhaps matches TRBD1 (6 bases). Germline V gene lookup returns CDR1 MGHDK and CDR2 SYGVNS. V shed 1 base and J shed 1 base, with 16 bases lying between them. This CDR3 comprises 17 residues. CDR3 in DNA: TGTGCCAGCAGTGAATTAGGGGAAGGACAGTTCCAAGAGACCCAGTACTTC. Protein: CASSELGEGQFQETQYF. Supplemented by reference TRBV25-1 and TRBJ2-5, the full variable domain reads EADIYQTPRYLVIGTGKKITLECSQTMGHDKMYWYQQDPGMELHLIHYSYGVNSTEKGDLSSESTVSRIRTEHFPLTLESARPSHTSQYLCASSELGEGQFQETQYFGPGTRLLVL.

CDR3 loop: CASSRPIDRGHGYTF. The CDR3, as DNA: TGTGCCAGCAGCCGCCCCATTGACAGGGGCCATGGCTACACCTTC. The rearrangement joins TRBV7-9 to TRBJ1-2, with 8 nucleotides matching TRBD1. V dropped 5 bases and J dropped 6; count of bases not matched to a gene: 11. The CDR3 has 15 residues. The germline V gene encodes CDR1 SEHNR and CDR2 FQNEAQ (reference sequence).

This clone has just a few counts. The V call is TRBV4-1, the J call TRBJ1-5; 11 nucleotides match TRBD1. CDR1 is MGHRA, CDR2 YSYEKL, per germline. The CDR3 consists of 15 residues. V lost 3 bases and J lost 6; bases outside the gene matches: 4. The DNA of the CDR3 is TGCGCCAGCAGCCACCGGACAGGGGGCGGTCAGCCCCAGCATTTT. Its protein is CASSHRTGGGQPQHF.

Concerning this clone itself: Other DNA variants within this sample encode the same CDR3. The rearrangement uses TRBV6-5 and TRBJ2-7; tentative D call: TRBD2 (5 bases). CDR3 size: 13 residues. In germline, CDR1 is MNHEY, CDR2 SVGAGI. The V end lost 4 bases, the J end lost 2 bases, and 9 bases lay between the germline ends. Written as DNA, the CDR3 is TGTGCCAGCAGTTCATCCGGGACCTACGAGCAGTACTTC. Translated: CASSSSGTYEQYF.

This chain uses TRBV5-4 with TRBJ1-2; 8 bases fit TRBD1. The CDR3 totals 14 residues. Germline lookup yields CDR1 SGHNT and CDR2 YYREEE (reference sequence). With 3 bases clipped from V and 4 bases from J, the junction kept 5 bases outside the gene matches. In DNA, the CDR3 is TGTGCCAGCAGCTCAGGGGGCGAAGGCTATGGCTACACCTTC. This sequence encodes CASSSGGEGYGYTF.

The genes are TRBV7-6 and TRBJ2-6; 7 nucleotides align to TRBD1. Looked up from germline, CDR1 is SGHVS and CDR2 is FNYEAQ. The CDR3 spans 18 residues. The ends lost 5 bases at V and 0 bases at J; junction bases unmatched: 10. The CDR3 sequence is CASSGSRGQFSGANVLTF. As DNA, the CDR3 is TGTGCCAGCAGCGGGTCTCGGGGACAGTTCTCTGGGGCCAACGTCCTGACTTTC.

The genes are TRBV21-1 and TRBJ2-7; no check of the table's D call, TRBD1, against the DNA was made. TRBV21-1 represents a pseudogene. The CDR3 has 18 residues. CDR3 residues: CASSKSRDRDLTSYEQYF. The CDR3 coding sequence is TGTGCCAGCAGCAAATCCCGGGACAGGGACCTCACGTCCTACGAGCAGTACTTC.

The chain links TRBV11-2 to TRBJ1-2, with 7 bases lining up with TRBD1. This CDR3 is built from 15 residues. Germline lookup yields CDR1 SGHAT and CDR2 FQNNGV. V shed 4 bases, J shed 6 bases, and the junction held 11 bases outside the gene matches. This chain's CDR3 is CASSWGDRVGDGYTF. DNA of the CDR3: TGTGCCAGCAGCTGGGGAGACAGGGTCGGCGATGGCTACACCTTC.

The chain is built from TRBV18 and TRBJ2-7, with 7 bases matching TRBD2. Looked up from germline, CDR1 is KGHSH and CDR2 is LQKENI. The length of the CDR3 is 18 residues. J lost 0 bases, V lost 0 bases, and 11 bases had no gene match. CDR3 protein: CASSPPGRSGVGSYEQYF. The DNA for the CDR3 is TGTGCCAGCTCACCACCCGGTCGGAGCGGGGTTGGCTCCTACGAGCAGTACTTC. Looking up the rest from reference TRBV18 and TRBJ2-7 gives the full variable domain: NAGVMQNPRHLVRRRGQEARLRCSPMKGHSHVYWYRQLPEEGLKFMVYLQKENIIDESGMPKERFSAEFPKEGPSILRIQQVVRGDSAAYFCASSPPGRSGVGSYEQYFGPGTRLTVT.

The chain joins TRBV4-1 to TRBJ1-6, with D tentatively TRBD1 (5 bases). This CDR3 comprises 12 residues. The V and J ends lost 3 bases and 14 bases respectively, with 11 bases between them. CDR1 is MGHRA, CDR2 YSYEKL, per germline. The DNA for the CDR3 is TGCGCCAGCAGCCACGACAGTCGGGCCCTCCACTTT. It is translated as CASSHDSRALHF.

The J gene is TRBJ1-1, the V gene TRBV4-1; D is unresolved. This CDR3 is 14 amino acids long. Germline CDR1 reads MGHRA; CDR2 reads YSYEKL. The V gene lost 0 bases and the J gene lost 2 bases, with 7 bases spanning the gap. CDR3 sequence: CASSQETPNTEAFF. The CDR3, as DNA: TGCGCCAGCAGCCAAGAAACACCCAACACTGAAGCTTTCTTT.